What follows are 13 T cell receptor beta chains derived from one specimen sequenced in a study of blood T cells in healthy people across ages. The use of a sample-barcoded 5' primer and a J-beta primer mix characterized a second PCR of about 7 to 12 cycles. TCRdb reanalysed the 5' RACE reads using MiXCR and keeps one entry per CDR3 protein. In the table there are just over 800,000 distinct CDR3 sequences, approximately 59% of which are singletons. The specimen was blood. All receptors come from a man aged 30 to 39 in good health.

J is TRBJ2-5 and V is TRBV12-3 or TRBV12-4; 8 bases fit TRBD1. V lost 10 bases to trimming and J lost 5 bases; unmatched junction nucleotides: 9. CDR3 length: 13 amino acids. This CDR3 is CAIQDRGVETQYF. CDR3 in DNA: TGTGCCATCCAAGACAGGGGTGTTGAGACCCAGTACTTC.

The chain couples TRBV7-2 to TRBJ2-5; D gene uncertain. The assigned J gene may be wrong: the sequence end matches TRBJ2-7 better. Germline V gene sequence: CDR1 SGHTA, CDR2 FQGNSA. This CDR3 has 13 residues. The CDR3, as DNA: TGTGCCAGCAGCTTGGAACGGACCTACGAGCAGTACTTC. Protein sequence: CASSLERTYEQYF.

CDR3 in DNA: TGCAGCGCCGATTTAGGCTCCTACGAGCAGTACTTC. It translates to CSADLGSYEQYF. V gene TRBV29-1 combines with J gene TRBJ2-7; D remains unclear. Germline V gene sequence: CDR1 SQVTM, CDR2 ANQGSEA. CDR3 length equals 12 residues. The germline V and J ends were trimmed by 7 bases and 0 bases, with 10 bases remaining between them.

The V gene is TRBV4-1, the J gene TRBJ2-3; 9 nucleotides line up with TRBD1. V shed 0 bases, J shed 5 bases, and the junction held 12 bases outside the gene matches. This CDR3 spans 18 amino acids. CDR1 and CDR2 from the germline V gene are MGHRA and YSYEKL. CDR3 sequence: CASSQDRRGQGLRDTQYF. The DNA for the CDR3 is TGCGCCAGCAGCCAAGATCGGAGGGGACAGGGATTGAGAGATACGCAGTATTTT.

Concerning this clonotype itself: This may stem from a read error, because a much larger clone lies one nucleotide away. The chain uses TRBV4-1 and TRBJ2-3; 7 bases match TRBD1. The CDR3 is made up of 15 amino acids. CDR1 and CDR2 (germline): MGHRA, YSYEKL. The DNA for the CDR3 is TGCACCAGCAGCCGGACAGGAGGCTCCACAGATACGCAGTATTTT. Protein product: CTSSRTGGSTDTQYF.

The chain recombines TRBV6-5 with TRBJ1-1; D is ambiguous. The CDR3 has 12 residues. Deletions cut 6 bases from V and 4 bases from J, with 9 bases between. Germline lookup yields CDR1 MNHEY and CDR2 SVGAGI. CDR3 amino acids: CASREEGTEAFF. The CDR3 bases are TGTGCCAGCAGGGAAGAGGGCACTGAAGCTTTCTTT.

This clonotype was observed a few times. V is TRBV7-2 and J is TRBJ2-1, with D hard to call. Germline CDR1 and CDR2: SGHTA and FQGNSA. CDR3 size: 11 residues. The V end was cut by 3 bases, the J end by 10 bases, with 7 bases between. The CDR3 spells CASSLGEEQFF. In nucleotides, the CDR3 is TGTGCCAGCAGCTTGGGTGAGGAGCAGTTCTTC.

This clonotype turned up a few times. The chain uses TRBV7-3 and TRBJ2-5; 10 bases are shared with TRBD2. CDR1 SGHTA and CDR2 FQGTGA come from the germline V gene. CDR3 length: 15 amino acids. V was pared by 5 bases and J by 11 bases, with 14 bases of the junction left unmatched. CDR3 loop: CASSEQAGGYNEQYF. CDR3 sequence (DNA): TGTGCCAGCAGCGAACAAGCGGGGGGGTACAATGAGCAGTACTTC.

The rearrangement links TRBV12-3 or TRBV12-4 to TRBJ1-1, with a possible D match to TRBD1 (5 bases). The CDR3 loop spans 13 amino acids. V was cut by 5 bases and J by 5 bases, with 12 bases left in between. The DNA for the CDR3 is TGTGCCAGCAGTACCGGGACCCGGACTGAAGCTTTCTTT. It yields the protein CASSTGTRTEAFF.

The CDR3 DNA sequence: TGTGCCAGCAGAGTCACAGACCCCCAAGAGACCCAGTACTTC. Translation: CASRVTDPQETQYF. V and J are TRBV3-1 and TRBJ2-5; D gene uncertain. Trimming took off 6 bases at V and 1 base at J, with 12 bases between the two ends. CDR3 length: 14 residues. Per germline, CDR1 LGHDT and CDR2 YNNKEL (reference sequence).

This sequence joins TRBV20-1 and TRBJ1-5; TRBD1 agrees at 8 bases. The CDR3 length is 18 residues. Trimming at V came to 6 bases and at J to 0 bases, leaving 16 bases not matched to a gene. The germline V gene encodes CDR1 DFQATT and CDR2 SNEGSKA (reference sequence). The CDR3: CSALGPGQDLYSNQPQHF. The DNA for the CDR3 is TGCAGTGCCCTGGGGCCGGGACAGGATTTATATAGCAATCAGCCCCAGCATTTT.

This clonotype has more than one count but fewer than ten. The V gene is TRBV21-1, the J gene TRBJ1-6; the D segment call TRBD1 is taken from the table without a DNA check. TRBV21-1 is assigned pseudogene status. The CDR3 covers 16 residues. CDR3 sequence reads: CASSLRTGTDNSPLHF. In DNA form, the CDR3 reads TGTGCCAGCAGCTTACGGACAGGAACTGATAATTCACCCCTCCACTTT.

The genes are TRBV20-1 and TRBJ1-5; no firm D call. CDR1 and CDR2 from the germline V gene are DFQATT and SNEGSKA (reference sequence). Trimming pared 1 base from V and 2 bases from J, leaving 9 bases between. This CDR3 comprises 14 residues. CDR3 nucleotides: TGCAGTGCTAGAGCGGGGAGGGGCAATCAGCCCCAGCATTTT. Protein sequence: CSARAGRGNQPQHF.